Listed here are 9 T cell receptor beta chains from one sample, sequenced in a study of Ad26.COV2.S vaccination and SARS-CoV-2 variants listed by TCRdb under 2021. What the treatment or condition label conveys for this sample: some 20 received Ad26.COV2.S at low or high dose, single or two shots; roughly 5 received placebo; per-sample allocation not given. Repertoires of vaccine and placebo recipients were sequenced from samples taken on day 63 after the first injection. Receptor libraries were prepared by the immunoSEQ multiplex PCR assay. Imported from immuneACCESS, the table was reduced by TCRdb to in-frame sequences with V and J called. These copies leave out some clones; in studies compared against another copy, an unresolved V gene accounts for under half, and the cause of the remainder is not known. In this sample the table shows over 400,000 clones, approximately 92% of which occur a single time. Around 1.7% of the sample is in the top ten clones.

The source was peripheral blood, collected in a trial of Ad26.COV2.S vaccine versus placebo. Receptors originate from a person aged 18-65 years who received the Ad26.COV2.S COVID-19 vaccine or a placebo.

This chain uses TRBV3-1 (or the pseudogene TRBV3-2) with TRBJ1-5; 12 nucleotides agree with TRBD1. This CDR3 comprises 16 residues. The J segment lost 2 bases and the V segment lost 9 bases, leaving 8 bases of the junction unmatched. Germline-derived CDR1 and CDR2 are LGHDT and YNNKEL (reference sequence). CDR3 in amino acids: CASKGQGARGNQPQHF. In DNA, the CDR3 is TGTGCCAGTAAGGGACAGGGGGCGCGGGGCAATCAGCCCCAGCATTTT.

This clone has just one count. The chain uses TRBV5-1 and TRBJ2-5, with D perhaps given as TRBD1 or TRBD2 (5 bases each). The V end lost 4 bases, the J end lost 1 base, and 17 bases lay between the germline ends. The CDR3 extends over 16 amino acids. Per the germline V gene, CDR1 is SGHRS and CDR2 is YFSETQ. CDR3 nucleotide sequence: TGCGCCAGCAGCGCCGCCGGGACGACACCCCAAGAGACCCAGTACTTC. This sequence encodes CASSAAGTTPQETQYF.

V gene TRBV27 combines with J gene TRBJ1-2, with D unclear. The germline V and J ends were trimmed by 0 bases and 2 bases, with 4 bases remaining between them. CDR3 length: 13 amino acids. Germline lookup yields CDR1 MNHEY and CDR2 SMNVEV (reference sequence). CDR3: CASSLSPNYGYTF. The CDR3 DNA reads as TGTGCCAGCAGTTTATCCCCCAACTATGGCTACACCTTC.

The chain employs TRBV28 and TRBJ1-4; TRBD1 agrees at 7 bases. The V gene end was trimmed by 4 bases and the J gene end by 8 bases; junction bases not matched to a gene: 10. The CDR3 runs to 15 residues. CDR1 is MDHEN and CDR2 is SYDVKM in the germline V gene. CDR3 region: CASSSRQGYWEKLFF. The CDR3 DNA reads as TGTGCCAGCAGTTCACGACAGGGATACTGGGAAAAACTGTTTTTT.

This sequence joins TRBV4-3 and TRBJ1-1; weak D call: TRBD1 (5 bases). The CDR3 has 15 residues. Trimming pared 0 bases from V and 1 base from J, leaving 9 bases between. The germline V gene encodes CDR1 LGHNA and CDR2 YSLEER. The CDR3 region has the DNA TGCGCCAGCAGCCAAGATACGCAGGGGAACACTGAAGCTTTCTTT. The encoded protein is CASSQDTQGNTEAFF.

This chain uses TRBV4-1 with TRBJ1-1; 8 nucleotides line up with TRBD1. The ends lost 1 base at V and 1 base at J; junction bases unmatched: 2. The CDR3 contains 15 residues. In germline, CDR1 is MGHRA, CDR2 YSYEKL. In DNA, the CDR3 is TGCGCCAGCAGCCAAGGGACAGGGACGAACACTGAAGCTTTCTTT. It codes for CASSQGTGTNTEAFF.

This clone was observed once. J is TRBJ2-1 and V is TRBV4-1; 16 nucleotides align to TRBD2. This CDR3 contains 20 residues. V lost 4 bases and J lost 1; bases outside the gene matches: 10. Germline CDR1 MGHRA, CDR2 YSYEKL. The CDR3 bases are TGCGCCAGCAGCCTTGGACCGGGACTAGCGGGGGGGCAGTCCTACAATGAGCAGTTCTTC. It is translated as CASSLGPGLAGGQSYNEQFF.

The rearrangement links TRBV4-3 to TRBJ1-1; D ambiguous. There are 15 residues in the CDR3. The V gene's germline CDR1 is LGHNA and CDR2 YSLEER. The V and J ends lost 0 bases and 1 base respectively, with 9 bases between them. CDR3 DNA sequence: TGCGCCAGCAGCCAAGATAGGCTCGGGAACACTGAAGCTTTCTTT. This sequence encodes CASSQDRLGNTEAFF.

The rearrangement uses TRBV10-3 and TRBJ2-5; D remains ambiguous. Deletions cut 10 bases from V and 5 bases from J, with 14 bases between. Germline values: CDR1 ENHRY, CDR2 SYGVKD. The CDR3 is 12 residues long. CDR3 nucleotides: TGTGCCACTAGACCCCAAGGGGAGACCCAGTACTTC. It specifies CATRPQGETQYF.